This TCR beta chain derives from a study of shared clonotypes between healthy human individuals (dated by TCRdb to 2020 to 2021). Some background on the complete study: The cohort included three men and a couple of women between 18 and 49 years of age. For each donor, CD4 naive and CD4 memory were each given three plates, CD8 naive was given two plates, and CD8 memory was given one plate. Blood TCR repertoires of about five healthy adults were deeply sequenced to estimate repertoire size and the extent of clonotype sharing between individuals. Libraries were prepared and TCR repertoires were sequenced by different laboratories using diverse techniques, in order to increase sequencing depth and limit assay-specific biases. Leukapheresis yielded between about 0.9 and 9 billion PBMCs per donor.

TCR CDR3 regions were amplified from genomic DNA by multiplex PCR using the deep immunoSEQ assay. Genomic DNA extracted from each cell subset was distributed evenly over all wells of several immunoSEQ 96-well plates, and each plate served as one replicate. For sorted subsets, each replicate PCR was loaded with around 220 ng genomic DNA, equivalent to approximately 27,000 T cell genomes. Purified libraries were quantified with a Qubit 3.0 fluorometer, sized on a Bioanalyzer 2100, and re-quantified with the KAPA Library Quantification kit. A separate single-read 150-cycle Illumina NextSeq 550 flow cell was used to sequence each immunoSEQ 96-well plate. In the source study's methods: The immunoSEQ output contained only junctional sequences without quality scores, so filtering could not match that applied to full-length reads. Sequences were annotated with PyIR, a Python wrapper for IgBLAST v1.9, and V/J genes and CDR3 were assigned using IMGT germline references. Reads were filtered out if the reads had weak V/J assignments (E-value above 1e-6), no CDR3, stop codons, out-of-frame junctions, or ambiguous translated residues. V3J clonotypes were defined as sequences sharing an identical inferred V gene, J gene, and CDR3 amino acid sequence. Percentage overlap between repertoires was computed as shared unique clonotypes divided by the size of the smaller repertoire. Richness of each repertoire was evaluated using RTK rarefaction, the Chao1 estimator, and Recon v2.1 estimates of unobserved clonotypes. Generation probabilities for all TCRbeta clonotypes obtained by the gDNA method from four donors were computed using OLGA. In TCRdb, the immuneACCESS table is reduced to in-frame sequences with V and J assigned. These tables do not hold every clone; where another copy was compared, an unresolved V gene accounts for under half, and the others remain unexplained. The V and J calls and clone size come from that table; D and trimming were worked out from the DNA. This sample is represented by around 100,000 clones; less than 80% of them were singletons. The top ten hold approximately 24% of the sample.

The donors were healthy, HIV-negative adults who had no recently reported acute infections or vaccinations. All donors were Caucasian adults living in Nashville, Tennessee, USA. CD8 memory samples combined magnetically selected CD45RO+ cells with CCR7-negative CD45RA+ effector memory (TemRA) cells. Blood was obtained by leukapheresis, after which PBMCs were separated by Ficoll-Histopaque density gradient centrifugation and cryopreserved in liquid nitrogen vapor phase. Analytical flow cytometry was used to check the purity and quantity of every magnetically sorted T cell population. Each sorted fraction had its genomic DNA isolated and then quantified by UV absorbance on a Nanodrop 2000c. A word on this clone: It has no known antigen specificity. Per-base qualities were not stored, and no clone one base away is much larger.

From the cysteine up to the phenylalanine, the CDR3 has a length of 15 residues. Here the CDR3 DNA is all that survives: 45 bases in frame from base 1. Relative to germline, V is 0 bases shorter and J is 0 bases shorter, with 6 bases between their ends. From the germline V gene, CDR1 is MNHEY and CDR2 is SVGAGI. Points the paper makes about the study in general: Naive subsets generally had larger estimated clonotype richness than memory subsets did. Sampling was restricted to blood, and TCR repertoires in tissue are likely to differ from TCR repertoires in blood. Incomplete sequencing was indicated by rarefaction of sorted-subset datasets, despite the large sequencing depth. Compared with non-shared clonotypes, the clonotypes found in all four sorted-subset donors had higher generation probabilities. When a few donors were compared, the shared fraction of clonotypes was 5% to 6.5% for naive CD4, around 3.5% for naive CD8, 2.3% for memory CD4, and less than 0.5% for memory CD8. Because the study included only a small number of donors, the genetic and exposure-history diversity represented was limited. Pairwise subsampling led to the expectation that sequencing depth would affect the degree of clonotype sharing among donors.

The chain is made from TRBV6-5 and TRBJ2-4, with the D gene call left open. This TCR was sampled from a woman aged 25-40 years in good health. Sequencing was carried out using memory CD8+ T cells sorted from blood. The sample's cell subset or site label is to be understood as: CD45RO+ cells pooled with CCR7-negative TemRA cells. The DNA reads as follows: TGTGCCAGCAGTTACTCGACGTTAGCCAAAAACATTCAGTACTTC. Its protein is CASSYSTLAKNIQYF.